A selection of T cell receptor beta chains follows, all from one sample in a study of CD8 T cells in ankylosing spondylitis. TCRdb recomputed calls from the 5' RACE reads with MiXCR, one row per CDR3 protein. The top ten hold about 0.89% of the sample, which has hundreds of thousands of distinct CDR3 sequences, approximately 26% seen once. The sequenced material came from blood, either unsorted or a sorted T cell fraction (not recorded which). The source of these receptors is a male donor with ankylosing spondylitis. CDR3s leave out the opening cysteine and the closing phenylalanine or tryptophan. The order of the fields is V gene, CDR3 protein.

V gene: TRBV5-1
CDR3 protein: ASSLARTVIYNEQF

V gene: TRBV3-1
CDR3 protein: ASSAGGNIQY

V gene: TRBV7-8
CDR3 protein: ASSRTGTSVPTEQF

V gene: TRBV5-1
CDR3 protein: ASSLAVAGDQETQY

V gene: TRBV20-1
CDR3 protein: SARGGHPEAF

V gene: TRBV5-5
CDR3 protein: ASSYLINTGELF

V gene: TRBV3-1
CDR3 protein: ASSQGPQNTGELF

V gene: TRBV20-1
CDR3 protein: SASSASGYYNEQF

V gene: TRBV7-2
CDR3 protein: ASSPAGGTEAF

V gene: TRBV25-1
CDR3 protein: ASSEPTGTSNNEQF

V gene: TRBV13
CDR3 protein: ASSVLREPLTDTQY

V gene: TRBV25-1
CDR3 protein: ASKGPVTGELF

V gene: TRBV15
CDR3 protein: ATSRSTGGQETQY

V gene: TRBV12-3/TRBV12-4
CDR3 protein: ASSLGAINNEQF

V gene: TRBV2
CDR3 protein: ASSASSGFGTDTQY

V gene: TRBV7-2
CDR3 protein: ASSLLGTGQETQY

V gene: TRBV11-3
CDR3 protein: ASSLDRGPYNEQF

V gene: TRBV29-1
CDR3 protein: STEGTGPTDTQY

V gene: TRBV2
CDR3 protein: ASRRTQGTEAF

V gene: TRBV12-3/TRBV12-4
CDR3 protein: ASSLLDNTGELF

V gene: TRBV2
CDR3 protein: ASSEARGGPIY

V gene: TRBV7-8
CDR3 protein: ASSLVRGQNNEQF

V gene: TRBV5-1
CDR3 protein: ASSPPSATYNEQF

V gene: TRBV5-1
CDR3 protein: ASSSGQGRTEAF

V gene: TRBV20-1
CDR3 protein: SASSRGIGTQY

V gene: TRBV28
CDR3 protein: ASSLGTGYTIY

V gene: TRBV29-1
CDR3 protein: SVSGGDRGGYT

V gene: TRBV7-5
CDR3 protein: ISVSEALGLAERRSYNEQF

V gene: TRBV30
CDR3 protein: AWSWAGNTEAF

V gene: TRBV5-1
CDR3 protein: ASSPGQANTEAF

V gene: TRBV5-1
CDR3 protein: ASSLTSEQETQY

V gene: TRBV7-2
CDR3 protein: ASSLAGQAWETQY

V gene: TRBV5-1
CDR3 protein: ASSRRTGRSYEQY

V gene: TRBV4-1
CDR3 protein: ASSQAFRGRTEAF

V gene: TRBV20-1
CDR3 protein: SAPLVAVTEQF

V gene: TRBV2
CDR3 protein: ASSSRGDNEQF

V gene: TRBV7-9
CDR3 protein: ASSPSWDVSYEQY

V gene: TRBV11-2
CDR3 protein: ASSPIFLIAF

V gene: TRBV29-1
CDR3 protein: SVEFGDGYT

V gene: TRBV20-1
CDR3 protein: SARDPRLGSNYGYT

V gene: TRBV7-9
CDR3 protein: ASSRPGSGNTIY

V gene: TRBV20-1
CDR3 protein: SASWTGVNEKLF

V gene: TRBV27
CDR3 protein: ASRGRGAEAF

V gene: TRBV30
CDR3 protein: AWGQGQPQH

V gene: TRBV5-6
CDR3 protein: ASSAGWGINGYT

V gene: TRBV7-2
CDR3 protein: ASSPPGRDYEQY

V gene: TRBV24-1
CDR3 protein: ATSDAVYNQPQH

V gene: TRBV5-1
CDR3 protein: ASSLGTRAEAF

V gene: TRBV2
CDR3 protein: ASSELTAGYGYT

V gene: TRBV15
CDR3 protein: ATSRGGRTGNEQF

V gene: TRBV20-1
CDR3 protein: SARVLTSGATDTQY

V gene: TRBV20-1
CDR3 protein: SAYQGSLSNQPQH